These 26 T cell receptor beta chains share one sample of origin, sequenced in a study of memory CD4+ T cells and cytomegalovirus serostatus. Single viable CD3+CD4+CD8-CD45RO+ cells were sorted as the memory CD4+ T cells. Clones were read by immunoSEQ multiplex PCR, and TCRdb kept only the in-frame ones, dropping some. The table records 50,000 to 70,000 clones, 70% to 80% of them present only once. The sample consisted of memory CD4+ T cells from blood. Receptor source: an adult in good health and CMV-seronegative.

The chain recombines TRBV7-2 with TRBJ2-4; 13 bases fit TRBD2. V lost 5 bases and J lost 2; bases outside the gene matches: 9. Germline CDR1 SGHTA, CDR2 FQGNSA. CDR3 length: 18 amino acids. CDR3 protein: CASSRTSGGATPKNIQYF. The CDR3 bases are TGTGCCAGCAGCCGCACTAGCGGGGGGGCCACTCCCAAAAACATTCAGTACTTC.

The CDR3 reads CASSDAGWGPPLHF. The CDR3 DNA is TGTGCCAGCAGTGATGCGGGGTGGGGTCCACCCCTCCACTTT. The chain combines TRBV25-1 with TRBJ1-6, with no clear D. The length of the CDR3 is 14 residues. The germline V gene has CDR1 MGHDK and CDR2 SYGVNS. V shed 3 bases and J shed 11 bases, with 14 bases lying between them.

Of note for this clone: Additional DNA sequences in this sample encode the identical CDR3. V usage is TRBV5-4 and J usage is TRBJ1-2; D is ambiguous. This CDR3 spans 12 amino acids. V lost 2 bases and J 8 bases, leaving 10 bases between the germline ends. Germline assignment: CDR1 SGHNT and CDR2 YYREEE (reference sequence). DNA for the CDR3: TGTGCCAGCAGCTTTGTAGGGTCCGGCTACACCTTC. It specifies CASSFVGSGYTF.

The rearrangement joins TRBV18 to TRBJ1-6, with D possibly being TRBD1 (6 bases). CDR3 length: 15 residues. V lost 0 bases to trimming and J lost 7 bases, with 10 bases between them. The germline V gene encodes CDR1 KGHSH and CDR2 LQKENI. The CDR3 sequence: CASSPPTGINSPLHF. The CDR3 DNA sequence: TGTGCCAGCTCACCACCCACAGGGATCAATTCACCCCTCCACTTT.

The chain joins TRBV2 to TRBJ1-2; the D gene is possibly TRBD1 (6 bases). Trimming pared 3 bases from V and 8 bases from J, leaving 19 bases between. Germline assignment: CDR1 SNHLY and CDR2 FYNNEI. CDR3 size: 15 residues. DNA for the CDR3: TGTGCCAGCAGTGATAGGGGGGGCGCTTCGAAGGGCTACACCTTC. Translation: CASSDRGGASKGYTF.

This clone was recorded once. J is TRBJ2-1 and V is TRBV2; D is possibly TRBD2 (6 bases). V shed 3 bases and J shed 6 bases, with 18 bases lying between them. The CDR3 extends over 16 amino acids. Per the germline V gene, CDR1 is SNHLY and CDR2 is FYNNEI. Written as DNA, the CDR3 is TGTGCCAGCAGTGAGAGGGGCCGGGAGTCGGGCAATGAGCAGTTCTTC. Translating gives CASSERGRESGNEQFF.

Concerning this clone: Being one base from a much bigger clone, this may be a read error. The same CDR3 is also encoded by other DNA sequences in this sample. The V gene is TRBV19, the J gene TRBJ1-5; D remains ambiguous. CDR3 size: 15 residues. The germline gives CDR1 LNHDA, CDR2 SQIVND (reference sequence). CDR3 sequence: CASSKSVGQHQPQHF. The CDR3 nucleotides are TGTGCCAGTAGTAAATCGGTAGGCCAACATCAACCCCAGCATTTT.

This clone rates as medium-sized (0.01 to 0.1%). The genes are TRBV27 and TRBJ1-2, with D hard to call. V shed 0 bases and J shed 8 bases, with 13 bases lying between them. CDR1 is MNHEY, CDR2 SMNVEV, per germline (reference sequence). CDR3 size: 14 residues. The chain's CDR3 is CASSLSLSIGGYTF. CDR3 nucleotides: TGTGCCAGCAGTTTATCCCTCTCGATTGGAGGCTACACCTTC.

This chain joins TRBV5-6 and TRBJ2-1; D possibly corresponds to TRBD1 (6 bases). V lost 3 bases to trimming and J lost 4 bases, with 14 bases between them. This CDR3 is 15 amino acids long. Germline loops: CDR1 SGHDT, CDR2 YYEEEE. CDR3 amino acids: CASSSQGYLYNEQFF. As DNA, the CDR3 is TGTGCCAGCAGCTCACAGGGATACCTATACAATGAGCAGTTCTTC.

The chain employs TRBV5-1 and TRBJ1-2; 7 bases agree with TRBD1. The CDR3 has 14 residues. The junction had 5 bases not matched to a gene; V was cut back by 0 bases and J by 6 bases. Germline V gene sequence: CDR1 SGHRS, CDR2 YFSETQ. The DNA for the CDR3 is TGCGCCAGCAGCTTGGGAGACAGGGCACATGGCTACACCTTC. This sequence encodes CASSLGDRAHGYTF. Variable domain in full (rest from reference TRBV5-1 and TRBJ1-2): KAGVTQTPRYLIKTRGQQVTLSCSPISGHRSVSWYQQTPGQGLQFLFEYFSETQRNKGNFPGRFSGRQFSNSRSEMNVSTLELGDSALYLCASSLGDRAHGYTFGSGTRLTVV.

J is TRBJ1-5 and V is TRBV11-2; no clear D gene. V was pared by 5 bases and J by 2 bases, with 10 bases between. Germline values: CDR1 SGHAT, CDR2 FQNNGV. This CDR3 has 14 amino acids. This chain's CDR3 is CASSPQMGNQPQHF. In DNA, the CDR3 is TGTGCCAGCAGCCCGCAAATGGGCAATCAGCCCCAGCATTTT.

The chain is built from TRBV25-1 and TRBJ2-5; 8 nucleotides line up with TRBD1. The ends lost 6 bases at V and 5 bases at J; junction bases unmatched: 14. Germline values: CDR1 MGHDK, CDR2 SYGVNS. This CDR3 has 16 amino acids. CDR3 loop: CASSDRGAGGKETQYF. As DNA, the CDR3 is TGTGCCAGCAGCGATCGTGGGGCAGGGGGCAAGGAGACCCAGTACTTC.

The rearrangement joins TRBV7-2 to TRBJ2-3; tentatively, D is TRBD2 (5 bases). Germline V gene lookup returns CDR1 SGHTA and CDR2 FQGNSA. This CDR3 is built from 14 residues. V was cut by 8 bases and J by 1 base, with 13 bases left in between. The CDR3 spells CASSFEGGTDTQYF. The CDR3 DNA sequence: TGTGCCAGCTCCTTCGAGGGAGGCACAGATACGCAGTATTTT.

The rearrangement links TRBV4-1 to TRBJ1-5; the D gene is possibly TRBD1 (6 bases). The CDR3 extends over 13 amino acids. Germline CDR1 MGHRA, CDR2 YSYEKL. V shed 6 bases and J shed 5 bases, with 11 bases lying between them. As DNA, the CDR3 is TGCGCCAGCAGTACGGACAGAGATCAGCCCCAGCATTTT. Its translation: CASSTDRDQPQHF.

CDR3: CASSSRNTEAFF. CDR3 in DNA: TGTGCCAGCAGTTCTAGAAACACTGAAGCTTTCTTT. The genes are TRBV6-5 and TRBJ1-1; D gene ambiguous. V was shortened by 4 bases and J by 2 bases, with 5 bases between the two germline ends. Germline loops: CDR1 MNHEY, CDR2 SVGAGI. The CDR3 covers 12 residues.

The CDR3 DNA sequence: TGCGCCAGCAGTGGTTACGGGGGGGTGGAGACCCAGTACTTC. The encoded protein is CASSGYGGVETQYF. J is TRBJ2-5 and V is TRBV10-2; TRBD2 agrees at 8 bases. J lost 5 bases, V lost 4 bases, and 6 bases had no gene match. CDR1 is WSHSY and CDR2 is SAAADI in the germline V gene. CDR3 size: 14 residues.

The V and J genes are TRBV19 and TRBJ1-5, with D unclear. Germline V lookup: CDR1 LNHDA, CDR2 SQIVND (reference sequence). Deletions cut 4 bases from V and 0 bases from J, with 7 bases between. The CDR3 covers 14 residues. This CDR3 reads CASSKLNSNQPQHF. CDR3 coding DNA: TGTGCCAGTAGTAAATTGAATAGCAATCAGCCCCAGCATTTT.

This clone was seen a single time. The rearrangement uses TRBV4-1 and TRBJ1-5, with D perhaps matching TRBD1 (6 bases). V was clipped by 1 base and J by 6 bases, with 10 bases between them. In germline, CDR1 is MGHRA, CDR2 YSYEKL. The CDR3 is 14 residues long. The CDR3 region is CASSQGGGSQPQHF. Here the CDR3 DNA reads TGCGCCAGCAGCCAAGGGGGGGGCTCTCAGCCCCAGCATTTT.

There are a few counts of this clone. This chain connects TRBV5-1 to TRBJ2-4; D not resolved. Germline CDR1 is SGHRS and CDR2 is YFSETQ. The CDR3 totals 15 residues. The V end lost 0 bases, the J end lost 4 bases, and 11 bases lay between the germline ends. CDR3 nucleotides: TGCGCCAGCAGCTTGGAGGGCGACGGAAAAAACATTCAGTACTTC. It yields the protein CASSLEGDGKNIQYF.

The rearrangement joins TRBV12-5 to TRBJ2-1; D is uncertain. V gave up 2 bases and J gave up 7 bases, with 15 bases separating them. Germline values: CDR1 LGHNT, CDR2 FRNRAP. The CDR3 totals 15 residues. DNA of the CDR3: TGTGCTAGTGGTTTGTCGCGGAATGGTGGGAATGAGCAGTTCTTC. This translates into CASGLSRNGGNEQFF.

This sequence joins TRBV6-1 and TRBJ2-2, with TRBD2 matching over 10 bases. Unmatched junction bases numbered 7, after V lost 9 bases and J lost 6 bases. Germline lookup yields CDR1 MNHNS and CDR2 SASEGT. The CDR3 extends over 14 amino acids. The CDR3 here is CASTVAGGSGELFF. The CDR3 DNA reads TGTGCCAGTACTGTAGCGGGAGGATCCGGGGAGCTGTTTTTT.

The chain couples TRBV27 to TRBJ2-7, with TRBD1 as a possible D gene (5 bases). This CDR3 comprises 14 residues. Germline V gene data show CDR1 as MNHEY and CDR2 as SMNVEV (reference sequence). Trimming cost V 5 bases and J 2 bases, with 13 bases left between them. This CDR3 reads CASSPRATAYEQYF. The CDR3 region has the DNA TGTGCCAGCAGTCCCAGGGCCACCGCCTACGAGCAGTACTTC.

The chain has TRBV5-1 and TRBJ2-3; D is unresolved. The CDR3 contains 14 residues. Germline CDR1 and CDR2: SGHRS and YFSETQ. V lost 3 bases and J lost 5, with 13 bases in between. CDR3 bases: TGCGCCAGCAGCTCACACTCGGCTAAAGATACGCAGTATTTT. Protein: CASSSHSAKDTQYF.

V and J are TRBV2 and TRBJ2-5, with D perhaps matching TRBD1 (5 bases). The CDR3 runs to 12 residues. Germline V lookup: CDR1 SNHLY, CDR2 FYNNEI. Trimming left V 8 bases short and J 2 bases short, with 9 bases between. This CDR3 reads CASSRGQETQYF. CDR3 sequence (DNA): TGTGCCAGCTCAAGGGGACAAGAGACCCAGTACTTC.

The rearrangement uses TRBV7-9 and TRBJ1-5, with D hard to call. This CDR3 region has 15 residues. Trimming removed 1 base at V and 6 bases at J, with 13 bases between. The V gene's germline CDR1 is SEHNR and CDR2 FQNEAQ (reference sequence). In nucleotides, the CDR3 is TGTGCCAGCAGCTTAGGGAATTTGGTAGGTCAGCCCCAGCATTTT. Protein sequence: CASSLGNLVGQPQHF. Complete variable domain (other parts from reference TRBV7-9 and TRBJ1-5): DTGVSQNPRHKITKRGQNVTFRCDPISEHNRLYWYRQTLGQGPEFLTYFQNEAQLEKSRLLSDRFSAERPKGSFSTLEIQRTEQGDSAMYLCASSLGNLVGQPQHFGDGTRLSIL.

The chain uses TRBV10-3 and TRBJ1-5; TRBD1 matches 7 bases. CDR1 is ENHRY, CDR2 SYGVKD, per germline. The J segment lost 4 bases and the V segment lost 10 bases, leaving 7 bases of the junction unmatched. The CDR3 runs to 13 residues. The CDR3 spells CATMGTDNQPQHF. CDR3 in DNA: TGTGCCACCATGGGGACAGATAATCAGCCCCAGCATTTT.